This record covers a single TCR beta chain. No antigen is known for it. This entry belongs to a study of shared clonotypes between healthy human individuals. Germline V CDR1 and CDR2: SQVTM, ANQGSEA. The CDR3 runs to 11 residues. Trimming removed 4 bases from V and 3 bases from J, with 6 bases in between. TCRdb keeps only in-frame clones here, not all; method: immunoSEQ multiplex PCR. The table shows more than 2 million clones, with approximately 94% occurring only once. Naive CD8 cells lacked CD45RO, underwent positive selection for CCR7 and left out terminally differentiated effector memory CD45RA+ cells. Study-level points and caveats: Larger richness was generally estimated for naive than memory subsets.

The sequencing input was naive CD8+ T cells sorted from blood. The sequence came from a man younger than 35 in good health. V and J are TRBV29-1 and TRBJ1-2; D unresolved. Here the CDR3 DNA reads TGCAGCGTTGTAGTGGACTATGGCTACACCTTC. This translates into CSVVVDYGYTF.